Presented here are 25 T cell receptor beta chains from one specimen sequenced in a study of CD8+CD57+ T cells in acquired aplastic anemia. According to the study, genomic DNA was the template for TCR beta VDJ and CDR3 profiling. TCRdb redid the calling of the reads with MiXCR, one entry per CDR3 protein. The sample holds 35,000 to 50,000 distinct CDR3 sequences, about 70% seen once. Input material: sorted CD4+, CD8+, or CD8+CD57+ T cells (not recorded which) from PBMCs. The receptors here all came from a human donor in good health, serving as a control.

In this sample, this clonotype turned up once. The chain recombines TRBV20-1 with TRBJ1-5; no clear D gene. The V end was cut by 4 bases, the J end by 1 base, with 20 bases between. Germline CDR1 reads DFQATT; CDR2 reads SNEGSKA (reference sequence). There are 17 residues in the CDR3. CDR3 nucleotides: TGCAGTGCTACGTCTATAAGAGGGCTCGGGAGCAATCAGCCCCAGCATTTT. Translating gives CSATSIRGLGSNQPQHF.

The CDR3 is CASKAYTANYGYTF. CDR3 coding DNA: TGTGCCAGCAAGGCGTATACAGCAAACTATGGCTACACCTTC. This chain joins TRBV25-1 and TRBJ1-2; D is uncertain. There are 14 residues in the CDR3. CDR1 and CDR2 (germline): MGHDK, SYGVNS. Trimming removed 7 bases from V and 2 bases from J, with 14 bases in between.

The CDR3 region is CASKADEATNEKLFF. In DNA form, the CDR3 reads TGTGCCAGTAAGGCCGATGAGGCAACTAATGAAAAACTGTTTTTT. The chain is built from TRBV19 and TRBJ1-4, with D unclear. The V end lost 7 bases, the J end lost 0 bases, and 12 bases lay between the germline ends. The germline V gene encodes CDR1 LNHDA and CDR2 SQIVND (reference sequence). The CDR3 length is 15 residues.

The chain links TRBV7-2 to TRBJ1-5, with TRBD1 matching 8 bases. Germline trimming cut 2 bases from V and 7 bases from J; bases unmatched to any gene: 4. CDR1 SGHTA and CDR2 FQGNSA come from the germline V gene. The CDR3 loop spans 14 amino acids. The CDR3, as DNA: TGTGCCAGCAGCTTACTACAGGGGGGACAGCCCCAGCATTTT. Translating gives CASSLLQGGQPQHF.

This clonotype appeared once. V and J are TRBV10-3 and TRBJ1-6; TRBD1 might be the D (5 bases). The CDR3 is 13 amino acids. Germline loops: CDR1 ENHRY, CDR2 SYGVKD. Trimming removed 4 bases from V and 13 bases from J, with 14 bases in between. CDR3 protein: CAISAVDTRPLHF. CDR3 in DNA: TGTGCCATCAGTGCCGTGGACACTCGCCCCCTCCACTTT.

V usage is TRBV25-1 and J usage is TRBJ2-6, with D uncertain. This CDR3 region has 20 residues. Trimming took 7 bases from V and 3 from J, leaving 28 bases between them. Germline V lookup: CDR1 MGHDK, CDR2 SYGVNS. CDR3 coding DNA: TGTGCCAGCACCGCCAACGAATCCCCAGGCACTTTGGGTGGGGCCAACGTCCTGACTTTC. Protein product: CASTANESPGTLGGANVLTF.

The J gene is TRBJ1-3, the V gene TRBV29-1, with D possibly matching TRBD1 (6 bases). Germline CDR1 is SQVTM and CDR2 is ANQGSEA. The V and J ends lost 7 bases and 3 bases respectively, with 10 bases between them. The CDR3 spans 12 residues. The CDR3 sequence: CSGGDNGNTIYF. For the CDR3, the DNA is TGCAGCGGTGGGGACAATGGAAACACCATATATTTT.

The chain recombines TRBV20-1 with TRBJ2-1; D not certain. Germline loops: CDR1 DFQATT, CDR2 SNEGSKA (reference sequence). The V gene lost 6 bases and the J gene lost 4 bases, with 16 bases spanning the gap. The CDR3 has 14 amino acids. DNA of the CDR3: TGCAGTGCCAGCAGCGTAGGCGGATACAATGAGCAGTTCTTC. Protein product: CSASSVGGYNEQFF.

The rearrangement uses TRBV4-2 and TRBJ2-3, with D tentatively TRBD1 or TRBD2 (7 bases each). Germline assignment: CDR1 LGHNA and CDR2 YNFKEQ. The CDR3 totals 16 residues. V was pared by 6 bases and J by 2 bases, with 18 bases between. In nucleotides, the CDR3 is TGTGCCAGCAGGAACCCAGGGGGGGTTGCCACAGATACGCAGTATTTT. Translated, it gives CASRNPGGVATDTQYF.

The rearrangement links TRBV20-1 to TRBJ1-5; no clear D. Germline loops: CDR1 DFQATT, CDR2 SNEGSKA (reference sequence). The CDR3 totals 18 residues. Trimming stripped 2 bases from V and 5 bases from J, with 25 bases between. CDR3 DNA sequence: TGCAGTGCTAGACGGGCCAACTTTGGTGGCCCGGACGATCAGCCCCAGCATTTT. It is translated as CSARRANFGGPDDQPQHF.

The rearrangement uses TRBV2 and TRBJ1-2; 11 nucleotides agree with TRBD1. CDR1 and CDR2 (germline): SNHLY, FYNNEI. V lost 6 bases to trimming and J lost 4 bases; unmatched junction nucleotides: 4. The CDR3 runs 14 residues. Here the CDR3 reads CASSTGTGGYGYTF. CDR3 nucleotides: TGTGCCAGCAGCACCGGGACAGGGGGCTATGGCTACACCTTC.

The chain carries TRBV10-3 and TRBJ2-1, with D unclear. CDR1 and CDR2 from the germline V gene are ENHRY and SYGVKD. The CDR3 has 15 amino acids. With 0 bases removed from V and 0 bases from J, the gap between germline ends came to 6 bases. CDR3 residues: CAISESVSSYNEQFF. The CDR3 DNA reads TGTGCCATCAGTGAGTCGGTTAGCTCCTACAATGAGCAGTTCTTC.

This chain connects TRBV5-6 to TRBJ2-7, with TRBD1 matching over 9 bases. Per germline, CDR1 SGHDT and CDR2 YYEEEE. V shed 5 bases and J 0 bases; nucleotides not matched to a gene: 6. The CDR3 is made up of 15 amino acids. CDR3 residues: CASSSTGGLSYEQYF. The CDR3 DNA reads TGTGCCAGCAGTTCTACAGGGGGCCTCTCCTACGAGCAGTACTTC. Drawing the rest from reference TRBV5-6 and TRBJ2-7, the complete variable domain is DAGVTQSPTHLIKTRGQQVTLRCSPKSGHDTVSWYQQALGQGPQFIFQYYEEEERQRGNFPDRFSGHQFPNYSSELNVNALLLGDSALYLCASSSTGGLSYEQYFGPGTRLTVT.

At least ten counts were recorded for this clonotype. The genes are TRBV4-3 and TRBJ1-1; D is possibly TRBD1 (5 bases). The germline V gene encodes CDR1 LGHNA and CDR2 YSLEER. The CDR3 is 15 residues long. V was shortened by 4 bases and J by 0 bases, with 12 bases between the two germline ends. CDR3 DNA sequence: TGCGCCAGCAGCCCTGAACAGGCATTGAACACTGAAGCTTTCTTT. Amino acid sequence: CASSPEQALNTEAFF.

The chain uses TRBV2 and TRBJ2-3, with a possible D match to TRBD2 (6 bases). Germline V gene data show CDR1 as SNHLY and CDR2 as FYNNEI. The length of the CDR3 is 11 residues. V dropped 7 bases and J dropped 6 bases, with 8 bases sitting between them. CDR3 sequence: CASTRGDTQYF. In DNA, the CDR3 is TGTGCCAGCACCCGGGGGGATACGCAGTATTTT.

This clonotype showed up many times. The chain couples TRBV20-1 to TRBJ2-7; no reliable D call. The germline V gene encodes CDR1 DFQATT and CDR2 SNEGSKA (reference sequence). CDR3 size: 13 residues. V lost 0 bases and J lost 4, with 10 bases in between. Here the CDR3 reads CSARDPWQYEQYF. The DNA of the CDR3 is TGCAGTGCTAGAGACCCATGGCAGTACGAGCAGTACTTC.

This CDR3 is CASSRDRGGETQYF. The CDR3 DNA is TGTGCCAGCAGCCGGGACAGGGGTGGGGAGACCCAGTACTTC. V usage is TRBV7-2 and J usage is TRBJ2-5; 10 nucleotides agree with TRBD1. V was pared by 5 bases and J by 5 bases, with 5 bases of the junction left unmatched. This CDR3 has 14 amino acids. Germline CDR1 reads SGHTA; CDR2 reads FQGNSA.

The chain couples TRBV5-1 to TRBJ2-7; no reliable D call. The V gene lost 4 bases and the J gene lost 0 bases, with 11 bases spanning the gap. The CDR3 extends over 14 amino acids. CDR1 is SGHRS and CDR2 is YFSETQ in the germline V gene. The CDR3 bases are TGCGCCAGCAGCACGTCGCCCAGCTCCTACGAGCAGTACTTC. Amino acid sequence: CASSTSPSSYEQYF.

This clonotype has more than one count but fewer than ten. This chain joins TRBV2 and TRBJ2-7; 12 bases map to TRBD2. The CDR3 covers 17 residues. Germline values: CDR1 SNHLY, CDR2 FYNNEI. V gave up 2 bases and J gave up 1 base; unmatched junction bases: 6. Here the CDR3 DNA reads TGTGCCAGCAGTGAACGACTAACTAGCGGGGGGTCCTACGAGCAGTACTTC. Translating it yields CASSERLTSGGSYEQYF.

Here the CDR3 reads CASSTERTGLTEAFF. CDR3 in DNA: TGTGCCAGTAGTACCGAAAGGACAGGGCTTACTGAAGCTTTCTTT. The rearrangement uses TRBV19 and TRBJ1-1, with TRBD1 matching over 8 bases. Germline lookup yields CDR1 LNHDA and CDR2 SQIVND (reference sequence). V was pared by 4 bases and J by 5 bases, with 9 bases of the junction left unmatched. CDR3 length: 15 residues. The whole variable domain, filled in from reference TRBV19 and TRBJ1-1, reads DGGITQSPKYLFRKEGQNVTLSCEQNLNHDAMYWYRQDPGQGLRLIYYSQIVNDFQKGDIAEGYSVSREKKESFPLTVTSAQKNPTAFYLCASSTERTGLTEAFFGQGTRLTVV.

There are a few counts of this clonotype. This chain connects TRBV7-9 to TRBJ2-7, with D perhaps matching TRBD1 (5 bases). The germline V and J ends were trimmed by 5 bases and 5 bases, with 16 bases remaining between them. Per germline, CDR1 SEHNR and CDR2 FQNEAQ (reference sequence). There are 14 residues in the CDR3. The CDR3 DNA reads TGTGCCAGCAGCCAATTGGCAGGGATCGACGAGCAGTACTTC. Translating gives CASSQLAGIDEQYF.

CDR3 in DNA: TGCAGCGCTACACTCGGGCGCGCCTACTCTAGCACAGATACGCAGTATTTT. Its protein is CSATLGRAYSSTDTQYF. The chain combines TRBV29-1 with TRBJ2-3; no definite D call. Deletions cut 7 bases from V and 0 bases from J, with 23 bases between. Germline V gives CDR1 SQVTM, CDR2 ANQGSEA. The CDR3 runs 17 residues.

The J gene is TRBJ2-2, the V gene TRBV7-3; 8 bases are shared with TRBD1. The V and J ends lost 6 bases and 4 bases, in that order; junction bases with no gene match: 1. CDR1 SGHTA and CDR2 FQGTGA come from the germline V gene. CDR3 length: 13 amino acids. CDR3 DNA sequence: TGTGCCAGCAGACAGGGGGTCACCGGGGAGCTGTTTTTT. Translating gives CASRQGVTGELFF.

V and J are TRBV25-1 and TRBJ1-6, with D maybe TRBD1 (5 bases). The CDR3 covers 16 residues. Germline values: CDR1 MGHDK, CDR2 SYGVNS. Trimming pared 8 bases from V and 0 bases from J, leaving 14 bases between. DNA for the CDR3: TGTGCCAGCTCCTGGGGACTCAGCTCCTATAATTCACCCCTCCACTTT. Translating it yields CASSWGLSSYNSPLHF.

The rearrangement joins TRBV6-1 to TRBJ1-6; D perhaps matches TRBD1 (6 bases). Germline CDR1 MNHNS, CDR2 SASEGT. V was shortened by 3 bases and J by 8 bases, with 20 bases between the two germline ends. This CDR3 spans 17 amino acids. CDR3 DNA: TGTGCCAGCAGTGATGGGGGGCGAGGGGCTCCCGATTCACCCCTCCACTTT. Residues: CASSDGGRGAPDSPLHF.